Reported below is one T cell receptor (beta chain). What it binds is unknown. The junction shows a germline mismatch at one end, possibly a read error. This record comes from a study of tumor and adjacent non-tumor tissue in lung cancer. Background on the study: Each sample yielded approximately 4 million productive TCRbeta reads on average. Study results and limitations: Normal lung showed higher cumulative top 100 clone frequency than tumor. Higher tumor TCR diversity was associated with shorter survival. TCR diversity was significantly greater in tumor than normal lung tissue.

This sample's RNA came from whole unsorted tissue. Three rounds of nested PCR, following a modified ARM-PCR protocol, produced the TCRbeta library. A single record per CDR3 protein comes from TCRdb applying MiXCR to the multiplex PCR reads. The table shows under 100,000 distinct CDR3 sequences, with 61% occurring only once. The source material was lung tumor tissue. The TCR comes from a man in his sixties or seventies with non-small cell lung cancer.

CDR3 in DNA: TGCACCAGCAGCCAAACAGGTTCAGGGGCCTACGTCCTGACTTTC. This gives the protein CTSSQTGSGAYVLTF. The rearrangement uses TRBV4-1 and TRBJ2-6; D is possibly TRBD1 (6 bases). Per the germline V gene, CDR1 is MGHRA and CDR2 is YSYEKL. CDR3 length equals 15 residues.